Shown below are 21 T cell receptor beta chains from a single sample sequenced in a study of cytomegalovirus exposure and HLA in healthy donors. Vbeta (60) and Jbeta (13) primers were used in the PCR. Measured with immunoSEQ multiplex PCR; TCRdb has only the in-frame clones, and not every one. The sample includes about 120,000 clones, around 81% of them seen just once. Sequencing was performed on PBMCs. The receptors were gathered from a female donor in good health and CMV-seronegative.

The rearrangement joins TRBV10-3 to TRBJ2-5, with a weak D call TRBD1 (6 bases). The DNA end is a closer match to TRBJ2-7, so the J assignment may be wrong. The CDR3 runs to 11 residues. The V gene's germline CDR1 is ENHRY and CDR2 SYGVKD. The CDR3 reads CAIRDSGEQYF. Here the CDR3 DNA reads TGTGCCATCAGGGACAGTGGCGAGCAGTACTTC.

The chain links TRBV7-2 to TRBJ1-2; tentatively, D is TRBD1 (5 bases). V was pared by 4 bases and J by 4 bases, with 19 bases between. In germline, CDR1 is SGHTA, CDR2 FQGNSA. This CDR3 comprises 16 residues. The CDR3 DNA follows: TGTGCCAGCAGCTGGGGGGGAGCGGGGCAGGGCTATGGCTACACCTTC. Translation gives CASSWGGAGQGYGYTF.

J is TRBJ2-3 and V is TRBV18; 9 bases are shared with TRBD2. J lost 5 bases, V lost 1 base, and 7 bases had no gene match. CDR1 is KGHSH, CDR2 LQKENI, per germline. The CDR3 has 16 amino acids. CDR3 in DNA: TGTGCCAGCTCACCACTTAGCGGGAGCTCGAGAGATACGCAGTATTTT. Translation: CASSPLSGSSRDTQYF.

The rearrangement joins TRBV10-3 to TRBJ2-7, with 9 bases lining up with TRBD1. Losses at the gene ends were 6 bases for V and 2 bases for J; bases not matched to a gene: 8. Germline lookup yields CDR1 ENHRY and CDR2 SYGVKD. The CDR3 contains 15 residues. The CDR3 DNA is TGTGCCATCAGCCCCCGGGACAGGGCCACCTACGAGCAGTACTTC. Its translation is CAISPRDRATYEQYF.

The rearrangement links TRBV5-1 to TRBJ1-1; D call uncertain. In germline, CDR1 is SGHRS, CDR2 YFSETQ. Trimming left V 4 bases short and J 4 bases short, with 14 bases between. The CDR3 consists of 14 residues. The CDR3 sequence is CASSIESQVTEAFF. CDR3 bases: TGCGCCAGCAGCATCGAGAGTCAGGTCACTGAAGCTTTCTTT.

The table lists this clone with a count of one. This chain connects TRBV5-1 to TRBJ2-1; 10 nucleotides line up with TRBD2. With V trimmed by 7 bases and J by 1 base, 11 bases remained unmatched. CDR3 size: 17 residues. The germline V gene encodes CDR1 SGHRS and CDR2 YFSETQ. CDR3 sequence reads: CASGGLAGENSYNEQFF. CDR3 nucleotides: TGCGCCAGCGGGGGGCTAGCGGGGGAGAATTCCTACAATGAGCAGTTCTTC.

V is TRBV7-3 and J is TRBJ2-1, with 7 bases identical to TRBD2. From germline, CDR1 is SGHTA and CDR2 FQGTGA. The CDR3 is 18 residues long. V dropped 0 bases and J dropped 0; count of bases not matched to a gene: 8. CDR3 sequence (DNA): TGTGCCAGCAGCTTAACGCGACTAGCAAGGAGCTCCTACAATGAGCAGTTCTTC. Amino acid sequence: CASSLTRLARSSYNEQFF.

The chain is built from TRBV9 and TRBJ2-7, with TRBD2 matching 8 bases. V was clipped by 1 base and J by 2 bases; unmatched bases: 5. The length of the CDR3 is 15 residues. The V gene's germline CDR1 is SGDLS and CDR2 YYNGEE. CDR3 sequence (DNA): TGTGCCAGCAGCGTAACAGCGGGGGCTACCTACGAGCAGTACTTC. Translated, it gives CASSVTAGATYEQYF.

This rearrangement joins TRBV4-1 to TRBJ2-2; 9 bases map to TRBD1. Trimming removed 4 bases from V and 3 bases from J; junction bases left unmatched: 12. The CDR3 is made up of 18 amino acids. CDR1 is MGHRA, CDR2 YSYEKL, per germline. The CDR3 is CASSRPETGGTDTGELFF. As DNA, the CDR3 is TGCGCCAGCAGCCGCCCGGAAACAGGGGGCACGGACACCGGGGAGCTGTTTTTT.

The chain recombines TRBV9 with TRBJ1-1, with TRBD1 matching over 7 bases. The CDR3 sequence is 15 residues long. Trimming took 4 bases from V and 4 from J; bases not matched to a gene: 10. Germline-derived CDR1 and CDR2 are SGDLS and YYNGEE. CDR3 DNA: TGTGCCAGCAGCTCCCGGGACAGTATCTCCACTGAAGCTTTCTTT. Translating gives CASSSRDSISTEAFF. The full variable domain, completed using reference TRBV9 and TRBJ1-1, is DSGVTQTPKHLITATGQRVTLRCSPRSGDLSVYWYQQSLDQGLQFLIQYYNGEERAKGNILERFSAQQFPDLHSELNLSSLELGDSALYFCASSSRDSISTEAFFGQGTRLTVV.

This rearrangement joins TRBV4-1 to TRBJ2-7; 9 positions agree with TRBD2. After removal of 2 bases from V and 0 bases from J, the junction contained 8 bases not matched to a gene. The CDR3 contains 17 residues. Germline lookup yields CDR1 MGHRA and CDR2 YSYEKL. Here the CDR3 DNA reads TGCGCCAGCAGCCAACCGCTGGGTAGCGGGGGCTCCTACGAGCAGTACTTC. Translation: CASSQPLGSGGSYEQYF.

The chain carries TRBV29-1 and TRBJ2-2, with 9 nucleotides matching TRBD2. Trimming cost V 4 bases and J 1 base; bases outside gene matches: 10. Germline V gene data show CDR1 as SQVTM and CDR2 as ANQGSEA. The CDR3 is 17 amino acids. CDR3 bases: TGCAGCGTTGGGGCGGGGGGGCTCGGTGGGAACACCGGGGAGCTGTTTTTT. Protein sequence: CSVGAGGLGGNTGELFF.

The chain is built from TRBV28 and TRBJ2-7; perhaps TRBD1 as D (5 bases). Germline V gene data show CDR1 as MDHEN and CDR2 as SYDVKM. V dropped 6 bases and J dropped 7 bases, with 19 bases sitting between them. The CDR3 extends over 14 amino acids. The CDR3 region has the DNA TGTGCCAGCAGCCAACCAGGGTACAAGGGAGAGCAGTACTTC. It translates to CASSQPGYKGEQYF.

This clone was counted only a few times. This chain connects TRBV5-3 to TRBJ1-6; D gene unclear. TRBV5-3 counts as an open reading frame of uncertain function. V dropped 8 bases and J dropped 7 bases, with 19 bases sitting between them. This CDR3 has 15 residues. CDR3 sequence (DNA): TGTGCCAGCCAACTAGGGATGTTTGGCAATTCACCCCTCCACTTT. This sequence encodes CASQLGMFGNSPLHF.

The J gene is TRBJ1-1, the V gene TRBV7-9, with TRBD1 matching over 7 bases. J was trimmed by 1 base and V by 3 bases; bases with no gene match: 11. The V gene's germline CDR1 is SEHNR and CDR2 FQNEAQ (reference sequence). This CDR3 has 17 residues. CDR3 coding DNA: TGTGCCAGCAGCTTCGTACTCTCGACAGGGACGAACACTGAAGCTTTCTTT. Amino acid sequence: CASSFVLSTGTNTEAFF.

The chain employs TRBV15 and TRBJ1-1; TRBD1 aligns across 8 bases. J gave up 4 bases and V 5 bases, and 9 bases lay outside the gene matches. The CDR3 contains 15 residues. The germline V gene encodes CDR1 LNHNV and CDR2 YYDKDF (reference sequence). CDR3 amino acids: CATSWGQVGGTEAFF. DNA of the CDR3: TGTGCCACCAGCTGGGGACAGGTGGGAGGCACTGAAGCTTTCTTT.

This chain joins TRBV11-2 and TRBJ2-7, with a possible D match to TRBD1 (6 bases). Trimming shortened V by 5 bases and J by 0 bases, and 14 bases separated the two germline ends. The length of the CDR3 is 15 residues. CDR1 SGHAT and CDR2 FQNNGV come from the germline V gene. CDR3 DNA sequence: TGTGCCAGCAGCCAAAACAGGGACCTCTCCTACGAGCAGTACTTC. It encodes CASSQNRDLSYEQYF.

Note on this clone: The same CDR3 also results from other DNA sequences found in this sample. The DNA of the CDR3 is TGTGCCACCAGCAGAGCCCCGACTAGCGGGAGGTATAATGAGCAGTTCTTC. Its translation is CATSRAPTSGRYNEQFF. This chain joins TRBV15 and TRBJ2-1; 13 bases line up with TRBD2. The CDR3 spans 17 residues. V shed 1 base and J 7 bases; nucleotides not matched to a gene: 7. Germline V gene data show CDR1 as LNHNV and CDR2 as YYDKDF (reference sequence). The full variable domain, rest sourced from reference TRBV15 and TRBJ2-1, is DAMVIQNPRYQVTQFGKPVTLSCSQTLNHNVMYWYQQKSSQAPKLLFHYYDKDFNNEADTPDNFQSRRPNTSFCFLDIRSPGLGDTAMYLCATSRAPTSGRYNEQFFGPGTRLTVL.

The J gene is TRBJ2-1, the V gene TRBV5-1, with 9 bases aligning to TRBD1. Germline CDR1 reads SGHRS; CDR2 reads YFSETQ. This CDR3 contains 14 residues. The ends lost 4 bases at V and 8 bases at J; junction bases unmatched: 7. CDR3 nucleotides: TGCGCCAGCAGCACGAGGACAGGGGCCGATGAGCAGTTCTTC. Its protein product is CASSTRTGADEQFF. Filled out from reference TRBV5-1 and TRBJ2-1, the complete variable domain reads KAGVTQTPRYLIKTRGQQVTLSCSPISGHRSVSWYQQTPGQGLQFLFEYFSETQRNKGNFPGRFSGRQFSNSRSEMNVSTLELGDSALYLCASSTRTGADEQFFGPGTRLTVL.

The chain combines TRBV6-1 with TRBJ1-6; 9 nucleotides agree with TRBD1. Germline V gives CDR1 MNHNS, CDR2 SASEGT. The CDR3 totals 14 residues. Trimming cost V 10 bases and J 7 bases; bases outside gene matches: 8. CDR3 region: CAIPGQGVNSPLHF. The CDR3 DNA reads TGTGCCATCCCGGGACAGGGAGTCAATTCACCCCTCCACTTT.

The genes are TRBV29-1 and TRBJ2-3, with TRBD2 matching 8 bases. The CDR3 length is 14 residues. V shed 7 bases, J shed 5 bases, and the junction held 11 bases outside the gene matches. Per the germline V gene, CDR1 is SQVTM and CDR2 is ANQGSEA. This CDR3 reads CSGELAAKGDTQYF. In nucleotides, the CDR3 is TGCAGCGGGGAACTAGCGGCGAAGGGAGATACGCAGTATTTT.